These T cell receptor beta chains were read from a single sample in a study of T cells after yellow fever vaccination. MiXCR, applied by TCRdb to the 5' RACE reads, yields one record per CDR3 protein. The sample has over 150,000 distinct CDR3 sequences, 5.5% to 7.5% seen once. Sample: CD4+ T cells sorted from PBMCs, taken on the day of the first yellow fever vaccination. The receptors here all came from a young man who received the YFV17D yellow fever vaccine. The CDR3 runs from the conserved cysteine through the conserved F or W. The D gene is left open where the match is weak. The size field is filled for only some rows; it gives once, few, many or a size class.

TRBV7-2,TRBJ1-3,many,NA,TGTGCCAGCAGCTTAGGAGCAAACAGCCTTTCGGGAAACACCATATATTTT,CASSLGANSLSGNTIYF
TRBV5-1,TRBJ2-1,many,NA,TGCGCCAGCAGCTTGACTAGGAATGAGCAGTTCTTC,CASSLTRNEQFF
TRBV5-1,TRBJ2-5,many,NA,TGCGCCAGCAGCTTGTCGGGGGGCGGAGAGACCCAGTACTTC,CASSLSGGGETQYF
TRBV11-1,TRBJ2-7,NA,TRBD1,TGTGCCAGCAGGCGGTCGGACAGGGGCCTCTACGAGCAGTACTTC,CASRRSDRGLYEQYF
TRBV25-1,TRBJ1-1,many,TRBD1,TGTGCCAGCAGTGAATGGGGACAGGAAGAAGCTTTCTTT,CASSEWGQEEAFF
TRBV12-3/TRBV12-4,TRBJ1-5,NA,TRBD1,TGTGCCAGCGCAATGAGGGGGCAGGGCAATCAGCCCCAGCATTTT,CASAMRGQGNQPQHF
TRBV9,TRBJ1-1,many,TRBD1,TGTGCCAGCAGCGAGGGGACAGCCTTAGGGAACACTGAAGCTTTCTTT,CASSEGTALGNTEAFF
TRBV11-1,TRBJ2-1,NA,NA,TGTGCCAGCAGTCATCGGGGGCGCGGCGATGAGCAGTTCTTC,CASSHRGRGDEQFF
TRBV4-2,TRBJ1-3,few,NA,TGTGCCAGCAGCCAAGAGCAAACATCTGGAAACACCATATATTTT,CASSQEQTSGNTIYF
TRBV4-2,TRBJ2-3,few,TRBD1,TGTGCCAGCAGCCAAGATGGACAGGGGACAGATACGCAGTATTTT,CASSQDGQGTDTQYF
TRBV7-9,TRBJ2-3,many,NA,TGTGCCAGCAGGGGCGGGACCGTAAGGACAGATACGCAGTATTTT,CASRGGTVRTDTQYF
TRBV5-8,TRBJ2-5,many,TRBD2,TGTGCCAGCAACCAGCGGGGGGGCTCAGAGACCCAGTACTTC,CASNQRGGSETQYF
TRBV28,TRBJ2-5,NA,TRBD1,TGTGCCAGCAGCCCCGGACAGGGGTGGGGGACCCAGTACTTC,CASSPGQGWGTQYF
TRBV20-1,TRBJ2-5,few,NA,TGCAGTGCTCCTCGGTGGGGAGGAGGGGTCCAAGAGACCCAGTACTTC,CSAPRWGGGVQETQYF
TRBV5-1,TRBJ2-3,NA,TRBD2,TGCGCCAGCAGCTGGGAGGGGACGGGAAGGGCAGATACGCAGTATTTT,CASSWEGTGRADTQYF
TRBV18,TRBJ2-7,many,NA,TGTGCCAGCTCACTCGCGGAGCGTGAGCAGTACTTC,CASSLAEREQYF
TRBV20-1,TRBJ2-3,few,TRBD2,TGCAGTGCTCCCCTTAGCGGGGGGGGGGATACGCAGTATTTT,CSAPLSGGGDTQYF
TRBV5-5,TRBJ2-1,NA,TRBD2,TGTGCCAGCAGCTTGGCTAGCGGGGGGCTTAGCTCCTACAATGAGCAGTTCTTC,CASSLASGGLSSYNEQFF
TRBV12-5,TRBJ2-2,few,NA,TGTGCTAGTGGTCTCACAGGGAACACCGGGGAGCTGTTTTTT,CASGLTGNTGELFF
TRBV18,TRBJ1-6,many,NA,TGTGCCAGCTCACTCCAGGACAGTAATTCACCCCTCCACTTT,CASSLQDSNSPLHF
TRBV5-6,TRBJ2-3,NA,NA,TGTGCCAGCAGCCAAACCTCCGGGGTGAGGAAAGATACGCAGTATTTT,CASSQTSGVRKDTQYF
TRBV7-2,TRBJ2-5,few,NA,TGTGCCAGCAGCGCTAGCAGGGCGACCCAGTACTTC,CASSASRATQYF
TRBV5-8,TRBJ1-5,few,TRBD1,TGTGCCAGCAGCTTGGGACAGGGGAACTATCAGCCCCAGCATTTT,CASSLGQGNYQPQHF
TRBV5-1,TRBJ2-5,many,NA,TGCGCCAGCAAGGTCGCGGGGGCCCGGGTTCAAGAGACCCAGTACTTC,CASKVAGARVQETQYF
TRBV20-1,TRBJ2-5,NA,TRBD2,TGCAGTGCTCGCGGGACTAGCGTATCGTGGCAAGAGACCCAGTACTTC,CSARGTSVSWQETQYF
TRBV5-1,TRBJ1-2,many,NA,TGCGCCAGCAGCTCTGCCGCGGACGCCGTCTATGGCTACACCTTC,CASSSAADAVYGYTF
TRBV7-9,TRBJ1-1,many,NA,TGTGCCAGCAGCTTAGCAGGGGGAAACACTGAAGCTTTCTTT,CASSLAGGNTEAFF
TRBV6-2/TRBV6-3,TRBJ2-1,NA,TRBD2,TGTGCCAGCAGTTACTACCCACTAGCGGGGGCTAGCAATGAGCAGTTCTTC,CASSYYPLAGASNEQFF
TRBV5-1,TRBJ2-1,many,TRBD1,TGCGCCAGCAGCTGGGACAGGCCCTTATCCTACAATGAGCAGTTCTTC,CASSWDRPLSYNEQFF
TRBV4-2,TRBJ2-5,many,NA,TGTGCCAGCAGCCCCCAGGGGGAGACCCAGTACTTC,CASSPQGETQYF
TRBV19,TRBJ2-6,few,TRBD1,TGTGCCAGTAGTACCCACAGGGGCTCCTCTGGGGCCAACGTCCTGACTTTC,CASSTHRGSSGANVLTF
TRBV7-9,TRBJ2-3,many,NA,TGTGCCAGCAGCCCGAGCCGGCAATCGGATACGCAGTATTTT,CASSPSRQSDTQYF
TRBV11-3,TRBJ2-1,many,NA,TGTGCCAGCAGCTTAGGGACTTATAGCTCCTACAATGAGCAGTTCTTC,CASSLGTYSSYNEQFF
TRBV20-1,TRBJ2-3,many,NA,TGCAGTGCTAGCGGTAGCACAGATACGCAGTATTTT,CSASGSTDTQYF
TRBV4-2,TRBJ2-7,few,NA,TGTGCCAGCAGCCGTCGGGGGGAGCAGTACTTC,CASSRRGEQYF
TRBV5-1,TRBJ1-5,many,TRBD1,TGCGCCAGCAGCCCACAGGGGGCGGGCAATCAGCCCCAGCATTTT,CASSPQGAGNQPQHF
TRBV5-1,TRBJ1-2,few,NA,TGCGCCAGCAGCTTGCTCCTGACGGGAGGCTACACCTTC,CASSLLLTGGYTF